Below, 30 T cell receptor beta chains from the same sample are listed, as sequenced in a study of T cells in localized non-small cell lung cancer (TCRdb year 2020). The library was built by means of the immunoSEQ multiplex PCR assay. The source is immuneACCESS, and TCRdb retained only in-frame sequences with V and J called. Part of the clones is not carried over; for the studies checked, unresolved V genes explain less than half of this, and the remainder is unexplained. A total of some 72,000 clones appear in this sample, just under 85% of them only once. The ten top clones hold approximately 2.5% of the sample. The sample in question was peripheral blood, obtained before any cancer treatment. The receptors here all came from a man aged 40-75 years with stage I lung adenocarcinoma.

The chain employs TRBV7-2 and TRBJ1-1; 7 bases align to TRBD1. The CDR3 has 14 amino acids. Germline V gives CDR1 SGHTA, CDR2 FQGNSA. Unmatched junction bases numbered 7, after V lost 4 bases and J lost 5 bases. This CDR3 reads CASSSRQGRTEAFF. The CDR3 bases are TGTGCCAGCAGCTCAAGACAGGGACGGACTGAAGCTTTCTTT.

This clone was picked up one time. V gene TRBV5-4 combines with J gene TRBJ1-2; no clear D. Germline lookup yields CDR1 SGHNT and CDR2 YYREEE (reference sequence). This CDR3 comprises 12 residues. V was cut by 3 bases and J by 3 bases, with 6 bases left in between. CDR3 sequence: CASSSSYYGYTF. CDR3 nucleotides: TGTGCCAGCAGCTCAAGTTACTATGGCTACACCTTC. Full variable domain (rest looked up from reference TRBV5-4 and TRBJ1-2): ETGVTQSPTHLIKTRGQQVTLRCSSQSGHNTVSWYQQALGQGPQFIFQYYREEENGRGNFPPRFSGLQFPNYSSELNVNALELDDSALYLCASSSSYYGYTFGSGTRLTVV.

This clone showed up just a few times. The chain has TRBV7-8 and TRBJ1-6; D is unclear. V was trimmed by 5 bases and J by 7 bases, leaving 18 bases between them. CDR1 and CDR2 from the germline V gene are SGHVS and FQNEAQ. The CDR3 is 16 residues long. The CDR3 protein is CASSPPFDTRNSPLHF. For the CDR3, the DNA is TGTGCCAGCAGCCCCCCGTTTGATACGAGGAATTCACCCCTCCACTTT.

The V and J genes are TRBV19 and TRBJ1-2; D possibly corresponds to TRBD1 (5 bases). Germline CDR1 LNHDA, CDR2 SQIVND (reference sequence). The CDR3 length is 14 residues. Trimming left V 3 bases short and J 2 bases short, with 10 bases between. The CDR3 spells CASSILAGNYGYTF. As DNA, the CDR3 is TGTGCCAGTAGTATTTTGGCAGGGAACTATGGCTACACCTTC.

This chain joins TRBV18 and TRBJ2-7; TRBD2 matches at 11 bases. The CDR3 extends over 14 amino acids. The V segment lost 6 bases and the J segment 2 bases; nucleotides outside the gene matches: 3. Germline V gene sequence: CDR1 KGHSH, CDR2 LQKENI. CDR3 nucleotide sequence: TGTGCCAGCTCCAATAGCGGGAGGGCCTACGAGCAGTACTTC. It encodes CASSNSGRAYEQYF.

This sequence joins TRBV19 and TRBJ2-7; TRBD2 aligns across 7 bases. The V segment lost 4 bases and the J segment 3 bases; nucleotides outside the gene matches: 9. This CDR3 has 15 residues. Germline CDR1 and CDR2: LNHDA and SQIVND (reference sequence). The CDR3 DNA is TGTGCCAGTAGTACCGGACTAGGAAAAGACTACGAGCAGTACTTC. Translation: CASSTGLGKDYEQYF.

CDR3 protein: CASSEFEGMDYGYTF. CDR3 DNA: TGCGCCAGCAGTGAGTTCGAGGGTATGGACTATGGCTACACCTTC. V and J are TRBV10-2 and TRBJ1-2; D gene uncertain. Germline CDR1 reads WSHSY; CDR2 reads SAAADI. The length of the CDR3 is 15 residues. V was clipped by 1 base and J by 3 bases, with 12 bases between them.

The chain links TRBV18 to TRBJ1-3; D is unresolved. The CDR3 sequence is 18 residues long. Germline V gene sequence: CDR1 KGHSH, CDR2 LQKENI. Trimming removed 0 bases from V and 0 bases from J, with 15 bases in between. The CDR3 spells CASSPPRPLGSSGNTIYF. The CDR3 coding sequence is TGTGCCAGCTCACCACCAAGGCCACTCGGCAGCTCTGGAAACACCATATATTTT. Drawing the rest from reference TRBV18 and TRBJ1-3, the complete variable domain is NAGVMQNPRHLVRRRGQEARLRCSPMKGHSHVYWYRQLPEEGLKFMVYLQKENIIDESGMPKERFSAEFPKEGPSILRIQQVVRGDSAAYFCASSPPRPLGSSGNTIYFGEGSWLTVV.

The chain joins TRBV7-3 to TRBJ2-6; D is undetermined. This CDR3 contains 15 residues. Germline V gene lookup returns CDR1 SGHTA and CDR2 FQGTGA. V was cut by 4 bases and J by 1 base, with 8 bases left in between. The CDR3 loop is CASSSDGSGANVLTF. DNA of the CDR3: TGTGCCAGCAGCTCGGACGGTTCTGGGGCCAACGTCCTGACTTTC.

This clone occurred once. The chain employs TRBV7-9 and TRBJ1-1; 8 bases match TRBD1. With V trimmed by 4 bases and J by 11 bases, 9 bases remained unmatched. The CDR3 spans 13 residues. Germline values: CDR1 SEHNR, CDR2 FQNEAQ (reference sequence). The CDR3: CASSSDRVRPAFF. For the CDR3, the DNA is TGTGCCAGCAGCTCGGACAGGGTAAGGCCGGCTTTCTTT. The full variable domain, in which reference TRBV7-9 and TRBJ1-1 provide the parts outside the CDR3, is DTGVSQNPRHKITKRGQNVTFRCDPISEHNRLYWYRQTLGQGPEFLTYFQNEAQLEKSRLLSDRFSAERPKGSFSTLEIQRTEQGDSAMYLCASSSDRVRPAFFGQGTRLTVV.

This chain links TRBV27 with TRBJ2-1; 15 bases agree with TRBD2. The CDR3 runs to 15 residues. Germline V lookup: CDR1 MNHEY, CDR2 SMNVEV (reference sequence). Trimming took 10 bases from V and 7 from J; bases not matched to a gene: 8. The DNA for the CDR3 is TGTGCCACACCCCCGGGACTAGCGGGAGGTAATGAGCAGTTCTTC. This sequence encodes CATPPGLAGGNEQFF.

CDR3 amino acids: CASSLRSSGTGHGELFF. CDR3 DNA: TGCGCCAGCAGCTTGAGATCCTCTGGGACAGGCCACGGGGAGCTGTTTTTT. The V call is TRBV5-1, the J call TRBJ2-2; 8 bases align to TRBD1. V gave up 1 base and J gave up 7 bases; unmatched junction bases: 12. This CDR3 is 17 amino acids long. CDR1 and CDR2 from the germline V gene are SGHRS and YFSETQ. Full variable domain (outside the CDR3, taken from reference TRBV5-1 and TRBJ2-2): KAGVTQTPRYLIKTRGQQVTLSCSPISGHRSVSWYQQTPGQGLQFLFEYFSETQRNKGNFPGRFSGRQFSNSRSEMNVSTLELGDSALYLCASSLRSSGTGHGELFFGEGSRLTVL.

The rearrangement links TRBV6-1 to TRBJ2-4, with no clear D. The CDR3 length is 17 residues. Trimming left V 3 bases short and J 3 bases short, with 18 bases between. Germline CDR1 is MNHNS and CDR2 is SASEGT. The DNA for the CDR3 is TGTGCCAGCAGTGAGGTGTTGCATGGGGTGGTCAAAAACATTCAGTACTTC. Its translation is CASSEVLHGVVKNIQYF.

The gene calls are TRBV14 and TRBJ2-1; 15 nucleotides align to TRBD2. The junction had 7 bases not matched to a gene; V was cut back by 0 bases and J by 7 bases. Germline values: CDR1 SGHDN, CDR2 FVKESK. The CDR3 covers 18 residues. The CDR3 DNA sequence: TGTGCCAGCAGCCAAGAAGTTCGGACTAGCGGGAGGGGTAATGAGCAGTTCTTC. Amino acids: CASSQEVRTSGRGNEQFF.

The chain employs TRBV29-1 and TRBJ2-7; maybe TRBD1 (7 bases). Germline CDR1 SQVTM, CDR2 ANQGSEA. Trimming took off 6 bases at V and 5 bases at J, with 14 bases between the two ends. The length of the CDR3 is 12 residues. The CDR3 loop reads CSVSQGGNEQYF. Written as DNA, the CDR3 is TGCAGCGTCTCCCAGGGGGGAAACGAGCAGTACTTC.

The rearrangement links TRBV5-1 to TRBJ2-3; either TRBD1 or TRBD2 may fit D (5 bases each). The CDR3 spans 16 residues. Between the trimmed V and J ends, which lost 0 bases and 1 base, there was a span of 12 bases. Germline loops: CDR1 SGHRS, CDR2 YFSETQ. CDR3 DNA: TGCGCCAGCAGCTTGGTGGGGGACCCCGGCACAGATACGCAGTATTTT. It is translated as CASSLVGDPGTDTQYF.

The rearrangement joins TRBV30 to TRBJ2-5, with 13 bases fitting TRBD2. There are 15 residues in the CDR3. In germline, CDR1 is GTSNPN, CDR2 SVGIG (reference sequence). With V trimmed by 4 bases and J by 5 bases, 7 bases remained unmatched. The CDR3 DNA sequence: TGTGCCTGGACCCTAGGACTAGCGGGGGCGGAGACCCAGTACTTC. This encodes CAWTLGLAGAETQYF.

There are a few counts of this clone. This rearrangement joins TRBV7-8 to TRBJ2-3, with 10 bases matching TRBD1. CDR1 is SGHVS, CDR2 FQNEAQ, per germline. With 5 bases clipped from V and 3 bases from J, the junction kept 14 bases outside the gene matches. This CDR3 comprises 18 residues. The CDR3 here is CASSRVAGTGVVTDTQYF. The CDR3 region has the DNA TGTGCCAGCAGCCGCGTGGCGGGGACAGGGGTAGTAACAGATACGCAGTATTTT.

The rearrangement uses TRBV10-3 and TRBJ2-7; 7 bases agree with TRBD1. Germline CDR1 and CDR2: ENHRY and SYGVKD. V was pared by 0 bases and J by 0 bases, with 8 bases of the junction left unmatched. The CDR3 has 17 residues. The DNA of the CDR3 is TGTGCCATCAGTGAGTCTTTAGTCGACAGGGTCTCCTACGAGCAGTACTTC. Translating it yields CAISESLVDRVSYEQYF.

The genes are TRBV21-1 and TRBJ1-3; TRBD1, as called in the table, went unchecked against the DNA. TRBV21-1 is listed as a pseudogene. This CDR3 contains 13 residues. The CDR3 region is CARAGQGGNTIYF. The CDR3 bases are TGTGCCAGGGCTGGACAGGGTGGAAACACCATATATTTT.

CDR3 DNA: TGTGCCAGCAGTCCGGGACAGGGTATAACTGAAGCTTTCTTT. Protein sequence: CASSPGQGITEAFF. This rearrangement joins TRBV28 to TRBJ1-1; TRBD1 matches at 9 bases. CDR1 and CDR2 (germline): MDHEN, SYDVKM. CDR3 length equals 14 residues. V lost 5 bases to trimming and J lost 5 bases; unmatched junction nucleotides: 6.

This chain uses TRBV4-3 with TRBJ1-1; TRBD1 is a possible D gene (6 bases). The CDR3 is 17 amino acids. Germline CDR1 and CDR2: LGHNA and YSLEER. Between the trimmed V and J ends, which lost 0 bases and 0 bases, there was a span of 14 bases. The CDR3 sequence: CASSQDYGTYMNTEAFF. As DNA, the CDR3 is TGCGCCAGCAGCCAAGATTACGGGACATATATGAACACTGAAGCTTTCTTT.

The J gene is TRBJ2-1, the V gene TRBV19, with D tentatively TRBD2 (6 bases). The CDR3 spans 15 residues. V was trimmed by 8 bases and J by 0 bases, leaving 14 bases between them. Germline V gene lookup returns CDR1 LNHDA and CDR2 SQIVND (reference sequence). CDR3 in amino acids: CASRDFSSSYNEQFF. CDR3 sequence (DNA): TGTGCCAGTCGGGACTTCTCGAGCTCCTACAATGAGCAGTTCTTC.

The V gene is TRBV18, the J gene TRBJ2-1, with 10 bases that match TRBD1. This CDR3 is 16 amino acids long. Germline CDR1 KGHSH, CDR2 LQKENI. The trim removed 2 bases at V and 0 bases at J, leaving 1 base unmatched. CDR3 nucleotides: TGTGCCAGCTCACCAAGGACAGGGGGCTCCTACAATGAGCAGTTCTTC. Its translation is CASSPRTGGSYNEQFF. The whole variable domain, remainder taken from reference TRBV18 and TRBJ2-1, is NAGVMQNPRHLVRRRGQEARLRCSPMKGHSHVYWYRQLPEEGLKFMVYLQKENIIDESGMPKERFSAEFPKEGPSILRIQQVVRGDSAAYFCASSPRTGGSYNEQFFGPGTRLTVL.

The rearrangement uses TRBV19 and TRBJ2-7, with 7 nucleotides matching TRBD1. V dropped 6 bases and J dropped 3; count of bases not matched to a gene: 11. Per germline, CDR1 LNHDA and CDR2 SQIVND (reference sequence). The CDR3 sequence is 15 residues long. The DNA of the CDR3 is TGTGCCAGTAGAATTTCCGGGACAGCAAACTACGAGCAGTACTTC. Amino acid sequence: CASRISGTANYEQYF.

This chain joins TRBV10-2 and TRBJ2-7; TRBD1 might be the D (6 bases). Trimming left V 7 bases short and J 4 bases short, with 11 bases between. Germline assignment: CDR1 WSHSY and CDR2 SAAADI. The length of the CDR3 is 12 residues. The chain's CDR3 is CASTDSRYEQYF. The CDR3 DNA is TGCGCCAGCACGGACAGCCGGTACGAGCAGTACTTC.

The chain combines TRBV19 with TRBJ1-1; tentative D call: TRBD1 (5 bases). Per the germline V gene, CDR1 is LNHDA and CDR2 is SQIVND (reference sequence). Trimming removed 0 bases from V and 4 bases from J, with 12 bases in between. CDR3 length equals 15 residues. CDR3 region: CASSIDRRRGTEAFF. The CDR3 DNA reads as TGTGCCAGTAGTATAGACAGGCGGAGGGGCACTGAAGCTTTCTTT.

This clone has only one observation. The V gene is TRBV4-2, the J gene TRBJ2-5, with D tentatively TRBD2 (6 bases). CDR3 length: 14 residues. The germline V and J ends were trimmed by 1 base and 5 bases, with 11 bases remaining between them. Germline lookup yields CDR1 LGHNA and CDR2 YNFKEQ. Here the CDR3 DNA reads TGTGCCAGCAGCCAAGCGGGAGATATGGAGACCCAGTACTTC. It translates to CASSQAGDMETQYF.

The rearrangement uses TRBV6-5 and TRBJ1-1; TRBD1 agrees at 8 bases. Germline V CDR1 and CDR2: MNHEY, SVGAGI. The CDR3 spans 15 residues. J gave up 3 bases and V 3 bases, and 6 bases lay outside the gene matches. CDR3 DNA: TGTGCCAGCAGTTATCGTCGACAGGGGCACACTGAAGCTTTCTTT. It translates to CASSYRRQGHTEAFF.

The J gene is TRBJ1-1, the V gene TRBV5-6; D unclear. The CDR3 has 14 residues. Germline V CDR1 and CDR2: SGHDT, YYEEEE. V was cut by 0 bases and J by 7 bases, with 13 bases left in between. CDR3 sequence reads: CASSLALYVVEAFF. The CDR3 bases are TGTGCCAGCAGCTTGGCCCTCTATGTGGTTGAAGCTTTCTTT.